This TCR beta chain emerged from a study of response to subunit inactivated influenza vaccine. The CDR3 runs to 15 residues. Germline V gene data show CDR1 as DFQATT and CDR2 as SNEGSKA (reference sequence). V lost 5 bases and J lost 0, with 13 bases in between. TCRdb itself ran the RT-PCR reads through MiXCR, one entry per CDR3 protein. The table has hundreds of thousands of distinct CDR3 sequences, 11% seen once. These same data were also listed under a study on T cells expressing NK-cell markers. This second study says: Researchers built TCR beta cDNA using 5'RACE template switching with UMIs. Dominant NKG2C+ clonotype frequencies of roughly 1.0-7.5% of CD8+ T cells were measured in over 5 donors. In four donors, these clonotypes also led the CD3+CD56-NKG2C+ fraction.

This material consisted of PBMCs from blood, taken on the day of vaccination. The TCR comes from a man between 50 and 59 years old who received an inactivated influenza vaccine. This rearrangement joins TRBV20-1 to TRBJ1-4; D is uncertain. The CDR3 DNA reads TGCAGTGCTCGGGAGCTACGGGCAACTAATGAAAAACTGTTTTTT. Protein: CSARELRATNEKLFF.